This T cell receptor (beta chain) stems from a study of response to subunit inactivated influenza vaccine (dated by TCRdb to the late 2010s). About the full investigation: To follow how T cells responded to a trivalent subunit inactivated influenza vaccine, the researchers relied on deep quantitative profiling of the T cell receptor repertoire. The study at large found these results: According to the authors, only a limited number of new T cells may be recruited by each seasonal influenza vaccination.

Library construction relied on RT-PCR. TCRdb names Illumina HiSeq 2500 as the instrument used. Clones were called with MiXCR by TCRdb after fastp trimmed the public reads at Q25, and only in-frame beta chains were retained. All rows with the same CDR3 protein become a single entry with the most common DNA and genes. For this sample the table gives about 300,000 distinct CDR3 sequences, of which roughly 22% were detected only once. 10% of the sample lies in the top ten. Measured from the cysteine to the phenylalanine, the CDR3 is 14 residues long. The only DNA kept is the CDR3, 42 bases in frame from the first base. CDR1 and CDR2 (SSHAT, FNYEAQ) derive from the germline V gene (reference sequence). In this sample, this clonotype turned up a few times. Its antigen remains undetermined. No much larger clone is present one base from it, and per-base qualities are unavailable.

The source material was PBMCs from blood, sampled less than 22 months after vaccination. The TCR originated in a man aged 50 to 69 who received an inactivated influenza vaccine. Donor details come from another sample of the same person, matched by shared clones. The chain is made from TRBV7-7 and TRBJ2-3, with 7 bases matching TRBD2. The nucleotide sequence is given as TGTGCTAGCTCGGGAGGCAGGAGCACAGATACGCAGTATTTT. It encodes CASSGGRSTDTQYF.